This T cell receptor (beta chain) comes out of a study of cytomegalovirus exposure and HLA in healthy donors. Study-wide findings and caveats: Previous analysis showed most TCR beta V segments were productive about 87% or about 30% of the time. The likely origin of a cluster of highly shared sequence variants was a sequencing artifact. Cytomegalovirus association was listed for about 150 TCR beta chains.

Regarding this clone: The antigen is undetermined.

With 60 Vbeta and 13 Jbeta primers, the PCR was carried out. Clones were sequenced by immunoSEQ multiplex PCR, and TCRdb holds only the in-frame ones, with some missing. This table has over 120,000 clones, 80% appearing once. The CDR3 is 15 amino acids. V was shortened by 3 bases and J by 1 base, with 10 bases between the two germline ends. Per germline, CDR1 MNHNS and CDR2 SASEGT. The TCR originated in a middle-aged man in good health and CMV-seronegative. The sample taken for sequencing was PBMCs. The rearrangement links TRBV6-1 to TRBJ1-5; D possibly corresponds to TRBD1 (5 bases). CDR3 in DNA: TGTGCCAGCAGTGAGAGACAGAGGAGCAATCAGCCCCAGCATTTT. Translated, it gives CASSERQRSNQPQHF.